This T cell receptor beta chain was captured by sequencing in a study of shared clonotypes between healthy human individuals. Findings and caveats of the study: Sharing across four donors was highest in naive CD4 (roughly 5%) and lowest in memory CD8 (0.4%). Estimated richness values were generally larger in naive subsets than in memory subsets.

On this clone itself: Its antigen is undetermined.

Every contributor of samples was a Caucasian grown-up residing in Nashville, Tennessee. Into CD45RA+ naive and CD45RA-negative memory subsets, the CD4+ cells were split. TCRdb's copy holds only in-frame clones and misses some; the assay was immunoSEQ multiplex PCR. The repertoire has around 720,000 clones, around 78% of them found once; the top ten carry 1.5% to 2%. The clonotype comes from a woman aged 25 to 45 in good health. Sequencing input: memory CD4+ T cells sorted from blood. Subset denoted: CD45RA-negative fraction.

CDR3 amino acids: CASSPGQGRVDTQYF. CDR3 coding DNA: TGTGCCAGCAGCCCGGGACAGGGGAGGGTGGATACGCAGTATTTT. The gene calls are TRBV5-4 and TRBJ2-3; TRBD1 matches 10 bases. Germline V gene sequence: CDR1 SGHNT, CDR2 YYREEE (reference sequence). This CDR3 has 15 amino acids. Trimming took 4 bases from V and 6 from J; bases not matched to a gene: 8.